This entry features one T cell receptor beta chain sequence. A single record per CDR3 protein comes from TCRdb applying MiXCR to the RT-PCR reads. The repertoire holds about 200,000 distinct CDR3 sequences, with 35% to 50% as singletons. These data originate in a study of patients and donors after allogeneic stem cell transplantation. CDR3 length: 13 amino acids. Germline CDR1 is SGHDT and CDR2 is YYEEEE. The J segment lost 3 bases and the V segment lost 2 bases, leaving 1 base of the junction unmatched. The chain has TRBV5-6 and TRBJ2-7; 8 positions match TRBD1. This TCR came from a human donor who was either an allogeneic HSCT recipient or a stem cell or donor lymphocyte infusion donor (not recorded which). It is not recorded whose cells these are; they may come from a transplant donor. Sequencing was carried out using blood, either unsorted or a sorted T cell fraction (not recorded which). CDR3 in DNA: TGTGCCAGCAGCTTTGACAGGGGCTACGAGCAGTACTTC. Encoded protein: CASSFDRGYEQYF.